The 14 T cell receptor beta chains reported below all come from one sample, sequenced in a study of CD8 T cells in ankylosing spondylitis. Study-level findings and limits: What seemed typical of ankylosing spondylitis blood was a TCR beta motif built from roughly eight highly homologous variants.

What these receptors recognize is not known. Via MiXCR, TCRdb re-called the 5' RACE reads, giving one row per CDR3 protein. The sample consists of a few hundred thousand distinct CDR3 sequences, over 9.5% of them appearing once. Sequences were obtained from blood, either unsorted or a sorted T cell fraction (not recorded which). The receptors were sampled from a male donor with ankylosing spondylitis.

CDR3 DNA: TGTGCCAGCAGCCCCCGCCAGGTTAACCAGCCCCAGCATTTT. Translation gives CASSPRQVNQPQHF. The rearrangement uses TRBV4-2 and TRBJ1-5; D remains unclear. The germline V and J ends were trimmed by 4 bases and 7 bases, with 14 bases remaining between them. The CDR3 covers 14 residues. Germline CDR1 reads LGHNA; CDR2 reads YNFKEQ.

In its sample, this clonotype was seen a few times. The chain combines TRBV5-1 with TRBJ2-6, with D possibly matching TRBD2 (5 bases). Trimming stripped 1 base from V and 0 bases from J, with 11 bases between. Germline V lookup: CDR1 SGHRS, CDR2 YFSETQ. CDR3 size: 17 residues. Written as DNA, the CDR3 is TGCGCCAGCAGCTTGTTCGGAGGCCCCTCTGGGGCCAACGTCCTGACTTTC. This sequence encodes CASSLFGGPSGANVLTF. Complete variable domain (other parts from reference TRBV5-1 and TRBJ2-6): KAGVTQTPRYLIKTRGQQVTLSCSPISGHRSVSWYQQTPGQGLQFLFEYFSETQRNKGNFPGRFSGRQFSNSRSEMNVSTLELGDSALYLCASSLFGGPSGANVLTFGAGSRLTVL.

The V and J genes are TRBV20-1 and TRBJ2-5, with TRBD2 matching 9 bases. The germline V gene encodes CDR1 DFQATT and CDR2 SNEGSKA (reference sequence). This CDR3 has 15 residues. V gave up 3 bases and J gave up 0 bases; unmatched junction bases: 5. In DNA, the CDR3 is TGCAGTGCTAGGTCTGCTAGCGGGAACCAAGAGACCCAGTACTTC. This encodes CSARSASGNQETQYF.

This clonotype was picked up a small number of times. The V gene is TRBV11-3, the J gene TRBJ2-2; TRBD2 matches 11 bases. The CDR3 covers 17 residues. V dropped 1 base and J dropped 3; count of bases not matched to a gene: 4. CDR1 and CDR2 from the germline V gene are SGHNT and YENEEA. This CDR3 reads CASSLGLSGRDTGELFF. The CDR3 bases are TGTGCCAGCAGCTTAGGCCTTAGCGGGAGGGACACCGGGGAGCTGTTTTTT.

The CDR3 loop is CASSSWGHGYTF. CDR3 coding DNA: TGTGCCAGCAGCTCCTGGGGCCATGGCTACACCTTC. V is TRBV27 and J is TRBJ1-2; tentative D call: TRBD1 (5 bases). The V end lost 6 bases, the J end lost 6 bases, and 11 bases lay between the germline ends. CDR3 length: 12 amino acids. CDR1 MNHEY and CDR2 SMNVEV come from the germline V gene (reference sequence).

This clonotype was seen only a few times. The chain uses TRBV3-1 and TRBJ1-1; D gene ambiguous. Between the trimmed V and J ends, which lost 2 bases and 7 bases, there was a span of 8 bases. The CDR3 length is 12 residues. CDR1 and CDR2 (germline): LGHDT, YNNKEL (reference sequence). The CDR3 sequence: CASSQRTDEAFF. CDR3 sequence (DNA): TGTGCCAGCAGCCAACGGACGGATGAAGCTTTCTTT.

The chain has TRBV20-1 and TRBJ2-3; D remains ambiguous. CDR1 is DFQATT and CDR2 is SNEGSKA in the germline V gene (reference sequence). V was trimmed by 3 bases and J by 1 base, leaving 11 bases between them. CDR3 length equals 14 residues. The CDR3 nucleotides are TGCAGTGCTAGGGCCCCCGCGGGCACAGATACGCAGTATTTT. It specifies CSARAPAGTDTQYF.

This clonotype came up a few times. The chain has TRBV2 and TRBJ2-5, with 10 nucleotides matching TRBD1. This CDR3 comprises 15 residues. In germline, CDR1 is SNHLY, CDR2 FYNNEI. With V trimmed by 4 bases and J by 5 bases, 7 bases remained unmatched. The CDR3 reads CASSGDRGFRETQYF. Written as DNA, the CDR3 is TGTGCCAGCAGTGGGGACAGGGGATTTCGGGAGACCCAGTACTTC.

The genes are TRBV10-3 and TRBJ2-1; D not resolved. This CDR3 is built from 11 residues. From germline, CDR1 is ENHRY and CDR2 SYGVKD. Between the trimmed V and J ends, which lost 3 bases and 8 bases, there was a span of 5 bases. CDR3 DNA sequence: TGTGCCATCAGTGACCCATATGAGCAGTTCTTC. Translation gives CAISDPYEQFF.

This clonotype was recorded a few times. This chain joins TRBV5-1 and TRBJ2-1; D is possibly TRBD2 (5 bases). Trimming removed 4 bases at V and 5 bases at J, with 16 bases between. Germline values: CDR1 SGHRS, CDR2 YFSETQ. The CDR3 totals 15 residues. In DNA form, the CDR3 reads TGCGCCAGCAGCGAAACTAGTCCCCACAACAATGAGCAGTTCTTC. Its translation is CASSETSPHNNEQFF.

The CDR3 nucleotides read TGTGCCAGCAGCCAAGAATTGCGGGATACGCAGTATTTT. Translation: CASSQELRDTQYF. This rearrangement joins TRBV3-1 to TRBJ2-3; unclear D gene. This CDR3 is built from 13 residues. Trimming removed 0 bases from V and 6 bases from J, with 7 bases in between. Looked up from germline, CDR1 is LGHDT and CDR2 is YNNKEL (reference sequence).

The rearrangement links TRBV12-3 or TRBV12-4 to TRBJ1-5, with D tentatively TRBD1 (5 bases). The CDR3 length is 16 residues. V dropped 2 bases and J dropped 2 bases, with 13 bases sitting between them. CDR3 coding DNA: TGTGCCAGCAGTTTATGGGGGGGAAGTGGCAATCAGCCCCAGCATTTT. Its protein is CASSLWGGSGNQPQHF.

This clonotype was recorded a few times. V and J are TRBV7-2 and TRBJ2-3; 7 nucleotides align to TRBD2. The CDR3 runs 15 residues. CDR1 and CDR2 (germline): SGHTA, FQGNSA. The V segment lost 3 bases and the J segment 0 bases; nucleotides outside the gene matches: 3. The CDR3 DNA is TGTGCCAGCAGCTTTAGACTAGCTAGCACAGATACGCAGTATTTT. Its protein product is CASSFRLASTDTQYF.

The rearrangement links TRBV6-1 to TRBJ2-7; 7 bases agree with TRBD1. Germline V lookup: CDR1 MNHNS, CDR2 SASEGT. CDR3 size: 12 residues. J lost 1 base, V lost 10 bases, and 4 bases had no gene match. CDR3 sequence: CATRDSSYEQYV. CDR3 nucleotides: TGTGCCACCCGGGACAGTTCCTACGAGCAGTACGTC.